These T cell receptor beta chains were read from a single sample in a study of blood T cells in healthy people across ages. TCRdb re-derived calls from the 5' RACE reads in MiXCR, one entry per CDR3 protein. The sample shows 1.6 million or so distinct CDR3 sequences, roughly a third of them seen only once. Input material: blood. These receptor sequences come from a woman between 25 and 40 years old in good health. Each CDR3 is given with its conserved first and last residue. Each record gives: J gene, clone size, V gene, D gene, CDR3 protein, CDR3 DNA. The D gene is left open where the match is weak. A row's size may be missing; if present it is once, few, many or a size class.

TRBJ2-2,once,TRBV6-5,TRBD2,CASSLLGGLDTGELFF,TGTGCCAGCAGTCTTCTCGGTGGACTAGACACCGGGGAGCTGTTTTTT
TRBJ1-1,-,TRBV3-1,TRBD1,CASSQDLGQGAIVNTEAFF,TGTGCCAGCAGCCAAGATTTGGGACAGGGGGCCATCGTGAACACTGAAGCTTTCTTT
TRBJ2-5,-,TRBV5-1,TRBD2,CASSLAKRTSGGDYQETQYF,TGCGCCAGCAGCTTGGCCAAGCGTACTAGCGGGGGGGATTACCAAGAGACCCAGTACTTC
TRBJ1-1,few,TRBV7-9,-,CASSLVPLRSGGGEAFF,TGTGCCAGCAGCTTAGTCCCACTACGGTCTGGGGGTGGTGAAGCTTTCTTT
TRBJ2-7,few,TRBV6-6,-,CASTRMGDFPYEQYF,TGTGCCAGCACGCGAATGGGGGATTTTCCCTACGAGCAGTACTTC
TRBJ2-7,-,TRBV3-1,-,CASSLRTRLTYEQYF,TGTGCCAGCAGCCTTCGGACACGTTTGACCTACGAGCAGTACTTC
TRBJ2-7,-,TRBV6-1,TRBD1,CASSPPRVGTGAYEQYF,TGTGCCAGCAGTCCCCCCAGAGTGGGGACAGGGGCCTACGAGCAGTACTTC
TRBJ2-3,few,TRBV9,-,CASSASPADTQYF,TGTGCCAGCAGCGCCAGCCCCGCAGATACGCAGTATTTT
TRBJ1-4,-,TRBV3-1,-,CASGQDYAGRSEANEKLFF,TGTGCCAGCGGCCAAGATTATGCGGGACGTAGTGAAGCTAATGAAAAACTGTTTTTT
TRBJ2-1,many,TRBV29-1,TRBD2,CSAAGGISYNEQFF,TGCAGCGCAGCGGGGGGAATCTCCTACAATGAGCAGTTCTTC
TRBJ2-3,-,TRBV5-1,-,CASSLAGGSRADTQYF,TGCGCCAGCAGCTTGGCCGGGGGAAGTAGGGCAGATACGCAGTATTTT
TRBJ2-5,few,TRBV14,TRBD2,CASSMTSGTQETQYF,TGTGCCAGCAGCATGACTAGCGGGACCCAAGAGACCCAGTACTTC
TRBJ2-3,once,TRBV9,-,CASSPISRGRSTDTQYF,TGTGCCAGCAGCCCTATATCGCGGGGCCGATCCACAGATACGCAGTATTTT
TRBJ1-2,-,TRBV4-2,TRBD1,CASSQGGQGVGYTF,TGTGCCAGCAGCCAGGGCGGACAGGGGGTCGGCTACACCTTC
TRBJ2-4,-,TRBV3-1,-,CASSPTAKNIQYF,TGTGCCAGCAGCCCGACGGCCAAAAACATTCAGTACTTC
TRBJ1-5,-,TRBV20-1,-,CRATQGTSDQPQHF,TGCAGGGCCACCCAGGGTACCTCCGATCAGCCCCAGCATTTT
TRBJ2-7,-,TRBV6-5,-,CASSYSWTENYEQYF,TGTGCCAGCAGTTACTCTTGGACAGAAAACTACGAGCAGTACTTC
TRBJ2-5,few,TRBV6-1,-,CAGATTGKFQETQYF,TGTGCCGGGGCAACTACAGGGAAATTCCAAGAGACCCAGTACTTC
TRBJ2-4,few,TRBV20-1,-,CSATWTEIRQYF,TGCAGTGCTACCTGGACAGAGATTAGGCAGTACTTC
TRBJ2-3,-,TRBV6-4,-,CASSREHAADTQYF,TGTGCCAGCAGCAGGGAGCACGCGGCAGATACGCAGTATTTT
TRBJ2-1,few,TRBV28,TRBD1,CATQQGTASYNEQFF,TGTGCCACACAACAGGGGACAGCCTCCTACAATGAGCAGTTCTTC
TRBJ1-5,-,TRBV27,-,CASRNLQGRQPQHF,TGTGCCAGCCGGAACTTACAGGGCCGGCAGCCCCAGCATTTT
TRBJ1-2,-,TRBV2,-,CASSSSLEMDSEFYGYTF,TGTGCCAGCAGTTCAAGTTTAGAGATGGACAGTGAGTTCTATGGCTACACCTTC
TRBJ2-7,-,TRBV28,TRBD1,CASRQGATHEQYF,TGTGCCAGCAGACAGGGGGCGACCCACGAGCAGTACTTC
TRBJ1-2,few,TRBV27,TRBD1,CASSNQGARGYGYTF,TGTGCCAGCAGTAATCAGGGGGCGCGAGGCTATGGCTACACCTTC
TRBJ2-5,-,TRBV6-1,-,CASVKVPDKGETQYF,TGTGCCAGCGTTAAAGTCCCGGACAAGGGAGAGACCCAGTACTTC
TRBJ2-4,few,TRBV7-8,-,CASSLAGVENIQYF,TGTGCCAGCAGCTTAGCGGGAGTTGAAAACATTCAGTACTTC
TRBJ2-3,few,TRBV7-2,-,CASSLYRQAADTQYF,TGTGCCAGCAGCTTATACAGGCAGGCCGCAGATACGCAGTATTTT
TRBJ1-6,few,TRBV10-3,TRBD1,CAIRVSGQSNSPLHF,TGTGCCATCAGGGTCTCGGGACAGTCAAACTCACCCCTCCACTTT
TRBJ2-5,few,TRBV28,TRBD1,CATKGARETQYF,TGTGCCACCAAGGGGGCCCGGGAGACCCAGTACTTC
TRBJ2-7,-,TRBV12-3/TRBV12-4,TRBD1,CASSFEGQGIHEQYF,TGTGCTAGCAGTTTTGAGGGACAGGGGATCCACGAGCAGTACTTC
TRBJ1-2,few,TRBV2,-,CASSYRPEGYGYTF,TGTGCCAGCAGTTACAGGCCTGAGGGATATGGCTACACCTTC
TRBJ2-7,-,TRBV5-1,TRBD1,CASSSRTGLDEQYF,TGCGCCAGCAGCTCCCGGACAGGGTTGGACGAGCAGTACTTC
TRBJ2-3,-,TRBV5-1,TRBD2,CASSVVLAVSTDTQYF,TGCGCCAGCAGCGTGGTTCTAGCGGTCAGCACAGATACGCAGTATTTT
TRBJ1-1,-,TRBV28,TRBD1,CASSFSRTGGTEAFF,TGTGCCAGCAGTTTTTCCAGGACAGGCGGCACTGAAGCTTTCTTT
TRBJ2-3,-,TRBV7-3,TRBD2,CASSRFGGVTDTQYF,TGTGCCAGCAGCCGCTTTGGGGGGGTGACAGATACGCAGTATTTT
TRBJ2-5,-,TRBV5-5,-,CASSLSGHSRVETQYF,TGTGCCAGCAGCTTGAGCGGACACTCGAGGGTGGAGACCCAGTACTTC
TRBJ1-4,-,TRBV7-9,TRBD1,CASRSDRGLLGNEKLFF,TGTGCCAGCAGATCCGACAGGGGGCTGCTGGGAAATGAAAAACTGTTTTTT
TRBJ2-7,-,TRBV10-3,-,CAISDENGPPSYEQYF,TGTGCCATCAGTGACGAAAACGGACCGCCCTCCTACGAGCAGTACTTC
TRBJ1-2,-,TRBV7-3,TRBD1,CASSLYPPDRGYYGYTF,TGTGCCAGCAGCTTATATCCCCCGGACAGGGGATACTATGGCTACACCTTC
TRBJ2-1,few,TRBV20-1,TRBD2,CSANKAGGNYNEQFF,TGCAGTGCCAACAAAGCGGGGGGAAACTACAATGAGCAGTTCTTC
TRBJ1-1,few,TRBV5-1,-,CAGSPCEAFF,TGCGCCGGCAGCCCCTGTGAAGCTTTCTTT
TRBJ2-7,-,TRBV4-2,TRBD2,CASSQEGSGGFGYEQYF,TGTGCCAGCAGCCAAGAAGGCAGCGGGGGTTTCGGGTACGAGCAGTACTTC
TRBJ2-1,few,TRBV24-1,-,CATSDVQESSYNEQFF,TGTGCCACCAGTGACGTACAGGAGAGCTCCTACAATGAGCAGTTCTTC
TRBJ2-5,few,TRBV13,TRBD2,CASSLGRGGREQYF,TGTGCCAGCAGCTTAGGCCGGGGGGGGCGGGAGCAGTACTTC
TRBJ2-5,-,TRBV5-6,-,CASSQTTYQETQYF,TGTGCCAGCAGCCAAACCACGTACCAAGAGACCCAGTACTTC
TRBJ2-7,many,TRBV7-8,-,CASSLTFDSSPYEQYF,TGTGCCAGCAGCTTAACTTTCGACTCCTCACCCTACGAGCAGTACTTC
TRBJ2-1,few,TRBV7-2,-,CASSFPSTDEQFF,TGTGCCAGCAGCTTCCCTTCTACGGATGAGCAGTTCTTC